The 25 T cell receptor beta chains given below trace back to one sample, sequenced in a study of prognosis after radiotherapy for stage I lung cancer. CDR3 of TCR beta was amplified from genomic DNA via a two-round multiplex PCR. Primers specific to each TRBV and TRBJ gene drove first-round PCR. MiXCR was run by TCRdb on the multiplex PCR reads, yielding one entry per CDR3 protein. The data hold fewer than 25,000 distinct CDR3 sequences, with about a quarter observed a single time. The sample was PBMCs, taken before or after stereotactic body radiation therapy (not recorded which). Receptor source: a donor aged 50 or older with non-small cell lung cancer.

Ten or more counts support this clonotype. In DNA, the CDR3 is TGTGCCAGCAGCTTGGATTGGCCGGGAGAGTTAGCTAACTATGGCTACACCTTC. Amino acids: CASSLDWPGELANYGYTF. V gene TRBV5-6 combines with J gene TRBJ1-2; D call uncertain. The CDR3 consists of 18 residues. Germline V gives CDR1 SGHDT, CDR2 YYEEEE. Trimming pared 0 bases from V and 0 bases from J, leaving 18 bases between.

This clonotype occurred many times. The J gene is TRBJ2-1, the V gene TRBV27; a weak D match, TRBD1 (6 bases). The germline V and J ends were trimmed by 5 bases and 3 bases, with 14 bases remaining between them. CDR1 MNHEY and CDR2 SMNVEV come from the germline V gene (reference sequence). The CDR3 length is 15 residues. The DNA of the CDR3 is TGTGCCAGCAGTCCACAGGGATTACTCTACAATGAGCAGTTCTTC. This codes for CASSPQGLLYNEQFF.

This clonotype came up many times. The CDR3 loop reads CASGPQTGSHEQYF. The CDR3 DNA follows: TGTGCTAGTGGTCCCCAAACAGGGAGTCACGAGCAGTACTTC. The J gene is TRBJ2-7, the V gene TRBV12-5; D might be TRBD1 (6 bases). Germline assignment: CDR1 LGHNT and CDR2 FRNRAP. The V gene lost 5 bases and the J gene lost 5 bases, with 16 bases spanning the gap. This CDR3 is 14 amino acids long.

This clonotype showed up many times. J is TRBJ1-2 and V is TRBV5-6; possibly TRBD1 for D (5 bases). CDR3 length: 16 residues. From germline, CDR1 is SGHDT and CDR2 YYEEEE. V gave up 2 bases and J gave up 3 bases, with 17 bases separating them. The CDR3 nucleotides read TGTGCCAGCAGCTTTGTTAACGGAGGGGTCTACTATGGCTACACCTTC. It codes for CASSFVNGGVYYGYTF.

As concerns this clonotype: This is likely an artifact of a read error, given a far larger clone one base away. V usage is TRBV6-2 or TRBV6-3 and J usage is TRBJ2-3; maybe TRBD2 (5 bases). The V and J ends lost 5 bases and 0 bases respectively, with 15 bases between them. Germline values: CDR1 MNHEY, CDR2 SVGEGT. CDR3 size: 16 residues. Written as DNA, the CDR3 is TGTGCCAGCAGTGGAGCCCTTGGCGGGAGCACAGATACGCAGTATTTT. Protein: CASSGALGGSTDTQYF.

This clonotype was recorded many times. The genes are TRBV6-1 and TRBJ1-3; tentative D call: TRBD1 (5 bases). The germline V gene encodes CDR1 MNHNS and CDR2 SASEGT. The CDR3 totals 14 residues. V was trimmed by 7 bases and J by 1 base, leaving 11 bases between them. The CDR3 spells CASTRGFSGNTIYF. DNA for the CDR3: TGTGCCAGCACCCGGGGGTTTTCTGGAAACACCATATATTTT.

This clonotype is judged medium-sized. V gene TRBV24-1 combines with J gene TRBJ2-1; D may be TRBD1 (5 bases). Germline loops: CDR1 KGHDR, CDR2 SFDVKD. CDR3 length equals 13 residues. V lost 6 bases, J lost 9 bases, and 14 bases lay in between. CDR3 coding DNA: TGTGCCACCAGTAGGGGCCCCGGCGGTGAGCAGTTCTTC. Translated: CATSRGPGGEQFF.

V usage is TRBV19 and J usage is TRBJ2-5; D possibly matches TRBD1 or TRBD2 (5 bases each). This CDR3 comprises 14 residues. CDR1 is LNHDA, CDR2 SQIVND, per germline (reference sequence). V lost 7 bases and J 7 bases, leaving 19 bases between the germline ends. The CDR3 sequence is CASISWDRSVTQYF. The CDR3, as DNA: TGTGCCAGTATTTCATGGGACCGCTCGGTGACCCAGTACTTC.

The sample holds many counts of this clonotype. This chain links TRBV7-9 with TRBJ2-3, with TRBD2 matching over 7 bases. The CDR3 has 16 amino acids. V trimming: 5 bases; J trimming: 4 bases; junction bases outside the gene matches: 12. Germline V CDR1 and CDR2: SEHNR, FQNEAQ (reference sequence). For the CDR3, the DNA is TGTGCCAGCAGCCACTGGGAGGGAGGGCCGCCAGATACGCAGTATTTT. Translating gives CASSHWEGGPPDTQYF.

This clonotype has ten or more counts. The rearrangement links TRBV19 to TRBJ1-2, with no clear D. V was trimmed by 8 bases and J by 6 bases, leaving 10 bases between them. CDR1 is LNHDA, CDR2 SQIVND, per germline (reference sequence). This CDR3 comprises 11 residues. CDR3 sequence: CASRYQHGYTF. DNA for the CDR3: TGTGCCAGTCGATACCAGCATGGCTACACCTTC.

This clonotype was observed many times. The rearrangement uses TRBV6-1 and TRBJ2-3; D may be TRBD2 (7 bases). Germline lookup yields CDR1 MNHNS and CDR2 SASEGT. V was pared by 10 bases and J by 6 bases, with 14 bases between. This CDR3 contains 12 residues. CDR3: CATQGGPDTQYF. The CDR3, as DNA: TGTGCCACACAGGGAGGGCCGGATACGCAGTATTTT.

This clonotype was detected many times. The chain joins TRBV9 to TRBJ2-5; TRBD1 is a possible D gene (6 bases). Trimming shortened V by 3 bases and J by 2 bases, and 11 bases separated the two germline ends. Germline CDR1 reads SGDLS; CDR2 reads YYNGEE. CDR3 length equals 14 residues. Here the CDR3 DNA reads TGTGCCAGCAGCGCTTCCGGACAGCAAGAGACCCAGTACTTC. It encodes CASSASGQQETQYF.

This clonotype was counted at least ten times. J is TRBJ2-1 and V is TRBV7-2; 7 bases map to TRBD2. Trimming cost V 5 bases and J 0 bases; bases outside gene matches: 10. This CDR3 spans 17 amino acids. Germline CDR1 and CDR2: SGHTA and FQGNSA. For the CDR3, the DNA is TGTGCCAGCAGCCCGGCCCCGCGGGGGACCTCCTACAATGAGCAGTTCTTC. Protein: CASSPAPRGTSYNEQFF.

Concerning this clonotype itself: This sequence is one base from a far larger clone and is likely a read error. The J gene is TRBJ2-7, the V gene TRBV20-1; 7 positions agree with TRBD2. The tail of the sequence fits TRBJ2-5 better, so the J call may be wrong. CDR3 size: 15 residues. Germline V gene lookup returns CDR1 DFQATT and CDR2 SNEGSKA (reference sequence). The CDR3 coding sequence is TGCAGTGCTAGTCCCGCCGCCGGGAGGAAAGAGACCCAGTACTTC. Translated, it gives CSASPAAGRKETQYF.

This clonotype was found many times. The V call is TRBV5-1, the J call TRBJ1-1, with D perhaps matching TRBD1 (5 bases). This CDR3 region has 12 residues. Germline CDR1 and CDR2: SGHRS and YFSETQ. V was shortened by 4 bases and J by 7 bases, with 11 bases between the two germline ends. For the CDR3, the DNA is TGCGCCAGCAGCGGGGGACCGGATGAAGCTTTCTTT. Amino acids: CASSGGPDEAFF.

As for this clonotype: A far larger clone is one nucleotide away, so this likely arose from a read error. J is TRBJ2-7 and V is TRBV12-3 or TRBV12-4; D call uncertain. The J call could be wrong; TRBJ2-5 is a better fit for the DNA end. This CDR3 has 11 amino acids. CDR3 DNA sequence: TGTGCCAGCAGTTTTGATGAGACCCAGTACTTC. Translating gives CASSFDETQYF.

The sample holds many counts of this clonotype. The chain carries TRBV28 and TRBJ2-7; tentatively, D is TRBD2 (5 bases). The germline gives CDR1 MDHEN, CDR2 SYDVKM. V dropped 2 bases and J dropped 3 bases, with 8 bases sitting between them. The length of the CDR3 is 13 residues. This chain's CDR3 is CASSLTGSYEQYF. The DNA for the CDR3 is TGTGCCAGCAGTTTAACTGGGAGCTACGAGCAGTACTTC.

The table lists this clonotype with many counts. This sequence joins TRBV13 and TRBJ2-5; D might be TRBD2 (6 bases). This CDR3 region has 15 residues. Trimming stripped 6 bases from V and 1 base from J, with 15 bases between. The germline gives CDR1 PRHDT, CDR2 FYEKMQ (reference sequence). The CDR3 is CASRSAGQLQETQYF. CDR3 nucleotide sequence: TGTGCCAGCAGATCGGCGGGGCAGCTCCAAGAGACCCAGTACTTC.

Comment on this clonotype: Relative to the germline gene, one junction end is altered; a read error may explain this. The rearrangement links TRBV5-5 to TRBJ2-2, with D possibly TRBD1 on 6 matching bases. The CDR3 runs 15 residues. Germline V gene data show CDR1 as SGHKS and CDR2 as YYEKEE (reference sequence). CDR3 protein: CAISSTGTLTGEPFF. The CDR3 nucleotides read TGTGCCATCAGCTCGACCGGGACACTGACCGGGGAGCCGTTTTTT.

A word on this clonotype: An end of the junction does not agree with germline; a read error may underlie this. The gene calls are TRBV27 and TRBJ2-1, with D maybe TRBD2 (6 bases). From germline, CDR1 is MNHEY and CDR2 SMNVEV (reference sequence). This CDR3 is built from 14 residues. The CDR3 loop reads CATLEGWRSHDQFF. CDR3 DNA: TGTGCCACCTTGGAGGGATGGCGGAGTCATGATCAGTTCTTC.

This clonotype was observed at least ten times. The chain combines TRBV4-3 with TRBJ1-5, with D maybe TRBD1 (5 bases). The length of the CDR3 is 13 residues. The germline gives CDR1 LGHNA, CDR2 YSLEER. V was clipped by 0 bases and J by 7 bases, with 7 bases between them. The CDR3 region has the DNA TGCGCCAGCAGCCAAGACCGGGGCCAGCCCCAGCATTTT. Translation: CASSQDRGQPQHF.

In its sample, this clonotype was seen many times. The chain joins TRBV19 to TRBJ1-5, with no clear D. The V end lost 6 bases, the J end lost 6 bases, and 9 bases lay between the germline ends. Per germline, CDR1 LNHDA and CDR2 SQIVND (reference sequence). The CDR3 is 12 residues long. The CDR3 reads CASRQKGQPQHF. The CDR3 DNA is TGTGCCAGTAGACAGAAGGGTCAGCCCCAGCATTTT.

This clonotype was counted many times. The chain employs TRBV2 and TRBJ1-5; D is unclear. The CDR3 spans 14 residues. Germline-derived CDR1 and CDR2 are SNHLY and FYNNEI. Trimming left V 0 bases short and J 11 bases short, with 14 bases between. Here the CDR3 reads CASSEAVQVGSQHF. The CDR3 region has the DNA TGTGCCAGCAGTGAAGCTGTCCAGGTAGGGTCCCAGCATTTT.

This clonotype showed up many times. The chain uses TRBV11-2 and TRBJ2-5, with 7 bases lining up with TRBD1. Germline values: CDR1 SGHAT, CDR2 FQNNGV. This CDR3 is built from 15 residues. J gave up 2 bases and V 5 bases, and 8 bases lay outside the gene matches. In DNA, the CDR3 is TGTGCCAGCAGCCCTCCCCCGGGACAGCAAGAGACCCAGTACTTC. Amino acids: CASSPPPGQQETQYF.

The table lists this clonotype with many counts. A read error may produce the germline difference seen at one junction end. The chain employs TRBV3-1 and TRBJ2-6; D might be TRBD1 (5 bases). This CDR3 contains 15 residues. CDR1 is LGHDT, CDR2 YNNKEL, per germline (reference sequence). CDR3 DNA sequence: TGTGCCAGCAACCGACAGCAGTCTGGGGCCGACGTCCTGACTTTC. As protein: CASNRQQSGADVLTF.